This T cell receptor beta chain was identified during a study of shared clonotypes between healthy human individuals. The donors, healthy adults who were HIV-negative, had experienced no recent acute infections or vaccinations. Regarding this clone: Its cognate antigen is unknown.

CDR3 length: 15 residues. CDR1 SGHRS and CDR2 YFSETQ come from the germline V gene. V was cut by 4 bases and J by 1 base, with 15 bases left in between. Regarding the study as a whole: Sequencing depth was predicted to influence how clonotypes are shared among donors.

Using immunoSEQ multiplex PCR, the repertoire was profiled, and TCRdb retains in-frame clones only, with some absent. The sample lists over a million clones; around 97% were seen once. Sequencing was performed on naive CD4+ T cells sorted from blood. The subset: CD45RA+ positively selected. This sequence was found in a man aged 25 to 45 in good health. The V and J genes are TRBV5-1 and TRBJ2-7; tentatively, D is TRBD1 (6 bases). CDR3 in DNA: TGCGCCAGCAGCGATCCAGGGGTAGGATCCTACGAGCAGTACTTC. This translates into CASSDPGVGSYEQYF.